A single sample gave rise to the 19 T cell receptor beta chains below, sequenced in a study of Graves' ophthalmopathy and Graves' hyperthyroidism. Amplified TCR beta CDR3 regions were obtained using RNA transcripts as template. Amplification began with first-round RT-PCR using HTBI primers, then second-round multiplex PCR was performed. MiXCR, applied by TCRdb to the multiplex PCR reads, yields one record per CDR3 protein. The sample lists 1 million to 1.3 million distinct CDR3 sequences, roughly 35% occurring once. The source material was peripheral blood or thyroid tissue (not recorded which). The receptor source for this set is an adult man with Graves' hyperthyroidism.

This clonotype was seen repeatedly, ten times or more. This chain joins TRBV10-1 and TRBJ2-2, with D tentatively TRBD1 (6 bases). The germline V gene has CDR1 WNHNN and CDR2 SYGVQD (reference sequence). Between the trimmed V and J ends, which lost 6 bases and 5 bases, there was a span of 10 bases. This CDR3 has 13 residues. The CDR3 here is CASSHRDTGELFF. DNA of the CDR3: TGCGCCAGCAGCCACAGGGATACCGGGGAGCTGTTTTTT.

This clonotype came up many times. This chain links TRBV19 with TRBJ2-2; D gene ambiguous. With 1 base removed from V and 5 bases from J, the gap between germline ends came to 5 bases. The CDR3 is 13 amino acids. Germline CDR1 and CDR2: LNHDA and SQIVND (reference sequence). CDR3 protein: CASSIVPTGELFF. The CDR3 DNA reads TGTGCCAGTAGTATAGTTCCTACCGGGGAGCTGTTTTTT.

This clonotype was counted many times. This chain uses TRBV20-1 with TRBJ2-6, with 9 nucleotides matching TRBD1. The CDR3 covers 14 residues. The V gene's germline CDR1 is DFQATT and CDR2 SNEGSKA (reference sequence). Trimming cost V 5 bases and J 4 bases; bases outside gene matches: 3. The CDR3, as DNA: TGCAGTGCTGGGACAGGGAGCGGGGCCAACGTCCTGACTTTC. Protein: CSAGTGSGANVLTF.

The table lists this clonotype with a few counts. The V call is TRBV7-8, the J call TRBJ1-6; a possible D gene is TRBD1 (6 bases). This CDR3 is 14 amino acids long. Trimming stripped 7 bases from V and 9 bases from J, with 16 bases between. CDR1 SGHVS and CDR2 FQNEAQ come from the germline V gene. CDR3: CASNYQGTGSPLHF. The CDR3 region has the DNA TGTGCCAGCAATTACCAGGGGACGGGTTCACCCCTCCACTTT. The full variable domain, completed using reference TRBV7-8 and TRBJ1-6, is GAGVSQSPRYKVAKRGQDVALRCDPISGHVSLFWYQQALGQGPEFLTYFQNEAQLDKSGLPSDRFFAERPEGSVSTLKIQRTQQEDSAVYLCASNYQGTGSPLHFGNGTRLTVT.

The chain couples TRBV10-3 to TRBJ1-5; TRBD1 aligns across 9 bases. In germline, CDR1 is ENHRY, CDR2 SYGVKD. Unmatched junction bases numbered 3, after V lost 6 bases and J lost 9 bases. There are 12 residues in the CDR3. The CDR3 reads CAISPGQGPQHF. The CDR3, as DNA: TGTGCCATCAGCCCGGGACAGGGGCCCCAGCATTTT.

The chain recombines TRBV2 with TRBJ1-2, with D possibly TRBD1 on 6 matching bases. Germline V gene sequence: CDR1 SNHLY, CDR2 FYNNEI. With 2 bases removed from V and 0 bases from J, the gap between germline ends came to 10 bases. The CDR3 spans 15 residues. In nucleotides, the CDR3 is TGTGCCAGCAGTGAAACGGCAGGGGCTAACTATGGCTACACCTTC. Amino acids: CASSETAGANYGYTF.

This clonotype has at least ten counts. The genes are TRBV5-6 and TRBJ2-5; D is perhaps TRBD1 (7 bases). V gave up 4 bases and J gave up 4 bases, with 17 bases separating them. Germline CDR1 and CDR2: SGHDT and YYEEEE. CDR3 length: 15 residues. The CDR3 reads CASSPEGSGGETQYF. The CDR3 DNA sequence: TGTGCCAGCAGCCCGGAGGGGTCAGGGGGAGAGACCCAGTACTTC.

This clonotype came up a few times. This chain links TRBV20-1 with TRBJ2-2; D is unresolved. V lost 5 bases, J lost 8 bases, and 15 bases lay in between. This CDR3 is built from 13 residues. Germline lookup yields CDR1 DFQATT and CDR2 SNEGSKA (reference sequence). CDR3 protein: CSAQILVLGELFF. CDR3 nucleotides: TGCAGTGCTCAAATTTTGGTCTTGGGGGAGCTGTTTTTT.

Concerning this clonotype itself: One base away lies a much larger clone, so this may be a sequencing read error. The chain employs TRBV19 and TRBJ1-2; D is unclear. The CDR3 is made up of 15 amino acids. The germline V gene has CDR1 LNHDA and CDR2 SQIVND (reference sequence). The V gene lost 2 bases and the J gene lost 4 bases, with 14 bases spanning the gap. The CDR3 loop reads CASSIFVELVYGYTF. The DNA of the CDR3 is TGTGCCAGTAGTATATTCGTGGAACTGGTCTATGGCTACACCTTC.

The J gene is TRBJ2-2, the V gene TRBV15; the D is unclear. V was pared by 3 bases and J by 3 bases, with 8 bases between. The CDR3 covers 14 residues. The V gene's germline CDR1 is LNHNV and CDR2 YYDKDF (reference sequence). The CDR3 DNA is TGTGCCACCAGCAGCTTAGGGTACACCGGGGAGCTGTTTTTT. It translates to CATSSLGYTGELFF.

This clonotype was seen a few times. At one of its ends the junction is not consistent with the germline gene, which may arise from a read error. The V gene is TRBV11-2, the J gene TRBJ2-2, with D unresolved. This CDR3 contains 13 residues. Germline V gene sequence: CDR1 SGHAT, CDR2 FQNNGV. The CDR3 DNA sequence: TGTGCCTCATCAAAGTTGAACACCGAGGAGCTGTTTTTT. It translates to CASSKLNTEELFF.

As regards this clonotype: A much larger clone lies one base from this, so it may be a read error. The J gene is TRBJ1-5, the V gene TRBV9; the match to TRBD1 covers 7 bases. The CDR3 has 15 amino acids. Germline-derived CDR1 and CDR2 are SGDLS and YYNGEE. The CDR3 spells CASSSAGGAGQPLHF. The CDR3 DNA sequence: TGTGCCAGCAGCTCAGCAGGGGGGGCCGGTCAGCCCCTGCATTTT.

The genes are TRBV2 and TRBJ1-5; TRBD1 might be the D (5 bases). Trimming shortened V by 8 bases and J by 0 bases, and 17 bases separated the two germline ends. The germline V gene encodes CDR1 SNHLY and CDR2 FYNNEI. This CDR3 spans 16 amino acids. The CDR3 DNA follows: TGTGCCAGCGGGGGTGCGGGGGGGGATAGCAATCAGCCCCAGCATTTT. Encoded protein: CASGGAGGDSNQPQHF.

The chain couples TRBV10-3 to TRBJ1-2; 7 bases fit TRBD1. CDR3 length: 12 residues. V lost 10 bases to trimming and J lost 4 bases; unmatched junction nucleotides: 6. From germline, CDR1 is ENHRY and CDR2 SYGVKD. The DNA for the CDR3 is TGTGCCACTCAGGGGGTGGCCTATGGCTACACCTTC. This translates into CATQGVAYGYTF.

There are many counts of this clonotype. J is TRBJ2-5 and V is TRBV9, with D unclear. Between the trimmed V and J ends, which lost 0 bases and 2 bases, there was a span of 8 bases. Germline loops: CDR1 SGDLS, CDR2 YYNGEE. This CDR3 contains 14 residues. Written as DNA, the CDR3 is TGTGCCAGCAGCGTAGGGCAGACGCAAGAGACCCAGTACTTC. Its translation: CASSVGQTQETQYF. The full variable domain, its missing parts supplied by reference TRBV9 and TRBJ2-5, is DSGVTQTPKHLITATGQRVTLRCSPRSGDLSVYWYQQSLDQGLQFLIQYYNGEERAKGNILERFSAQQFPDLHSELNLSSLELGDSALYFCASSVGQTQETQYFGPGTRLLVL.

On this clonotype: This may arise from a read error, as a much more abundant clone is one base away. CDR3 in amino acids: CASSVATTSTEAFF. The CDR3 nucleotides are TGTGCCAGCAGCGTAGCTACAACGAGCACTGAAGCTTTCTTT. The chain uses TRBV9 and TRBJ1-1, with unresolved D. The CDR3 loop spans 14 amino acids. Per the germline V gene, CDR1 is SGDLS and CDR2 is YYNGEE. Trimming pared 0 bases from V and 4 bases from J, leaving 10 bases between.

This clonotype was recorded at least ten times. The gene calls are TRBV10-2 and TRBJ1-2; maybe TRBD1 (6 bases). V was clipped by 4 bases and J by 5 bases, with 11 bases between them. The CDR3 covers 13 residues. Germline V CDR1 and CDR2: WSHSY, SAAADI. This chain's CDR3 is CASSVQGEYGYTF. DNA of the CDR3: TGCGCCAGCAGTGTACAGGGTGAATATGGCTACACCTTC.

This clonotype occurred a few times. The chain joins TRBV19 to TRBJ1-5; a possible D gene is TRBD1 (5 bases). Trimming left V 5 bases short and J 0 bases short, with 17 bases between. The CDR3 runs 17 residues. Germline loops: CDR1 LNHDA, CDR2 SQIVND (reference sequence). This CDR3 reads CASSARGLEYSNQPQHF. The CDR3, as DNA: TGTGCCAGTAGTGCGCGGGGACTGGAGTATAGCAATCAGCCCCAGCATTTT. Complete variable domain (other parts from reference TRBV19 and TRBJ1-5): DGGITQSPKYLFRKEGQNVTLSCEQNLNHDAMYWYRQDPGQGLRLIYYSQIVNDFQKGDIAEGYSVSREKKESFPLTVTSAQKNPTAFYLCASSARGLEYSNQPQHFGDGTRLSIL.

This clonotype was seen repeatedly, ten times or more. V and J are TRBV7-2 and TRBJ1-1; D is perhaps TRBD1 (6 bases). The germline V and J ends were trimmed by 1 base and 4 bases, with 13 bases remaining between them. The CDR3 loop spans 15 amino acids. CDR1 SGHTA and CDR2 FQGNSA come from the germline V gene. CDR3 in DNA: TGTGCCAGCAGCTTAGAGGGGGGGCCCGGCACTGAAGCTTTCTTT. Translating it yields CASSLEGGPGTEAFF.